Included here is one T cell receptor beta chain sequence, with context. These data are taken from a study of blood T cell repertoires in COVID-19. Study context: COVID-19 samples from acute and convalescent phases originated in the United States, Italy and Spain. From T cells, B-cell-depleted T cells, or PBMCs came the material, which was cDNA or gDNA.

One Seattle source followed patients from active infection through their disease course. Study processing details: From reference gene primer amplification, estimates of nucleated cell counts were derived. This table comes from immunoSEQ multiplex PCR, and its TCRdb copy is limited to in-frame clones, with some not included. V and J calls and clone size follow that table, whereas D and trimming were derived from the DNA. The top ten clones hold 7.1% of a sample with 300,000 to 400,000 clones, 65% to 90% of them seen once. The sequence was collected from a woman aged 55-69 years with COVID-19, enrolled during active disease. The sample consisted of peripheral blood.

For the CDR3, the DNA is TGTGCCAGCAGCGTAACCGGCCGGACAGGGAGGTTCACAGATACGCAGTATTTT. This sequence encodes CASSVTGRTGRFTDTQYF. The chain couples TRBV9 to TRBJ2-3, with 8 bases aligning to TRBD1. V dropped 1 base and J dropped 2; count of bases not matched to a gene: 12. This CDR3 has 18 residues. CDR1 SGDLS and CDR2 YYNGEE come from the germline V gene. Full variable domain (remainder filled in from reference TRBV9 and TRBJ2-3): DSGVTQTPKHLITATGQRVTLRCSPRSGDLSVYWYQQSLDQGLQFLIQYYNGEERAKGNILERFSAQQFPDLHSELNLSSLELGDSALYFCASSVTGRTGRFTDTQYFGPGTRLTVL.